The T cell receptor (beta chain) under discussion was sequenced for a study of cytomegalovirus exposure and HLA in healthy donors (dated by TCRdb to about 2017). For context, the study as a whole: According to a later analysis, the 120 or so validation repertoires were produced on the same platform as the 666 repertoires of the first cohort. The study aimed to test whether cataloging public T cell receptors could reveal signatures of past pathogen exposure. Along with the roughly 670-subject first cohort, a separate validation cohort of about 110 different subjects was used. To predict cytomegalovirus infection status, the study combined high-throughput TCR immunosequencing, statistical association of individual TCRs with disease status, and machine learning.

The study at large found these results: A later analysis lacked HLA typing for the validation cohort, so it scored co-occurrence in that cohort across all 110 or so repertoires. Three of the identified cytomegalovirus-associated TCR beta chains were confirmed in vitro to be specific for cytomegalovirus antigens. The classifier was reported to diagnose cytomegalovirus status with high specificity and sensitivity in both the original and validation cohorts. The study gave a list of some 150 TCR beta chains associated with cytomegalovirus. A later analysis found that TCRs clustered in the first cohort also tended to co-occur in the approximately 120 validation repertoires, with approximately 93% of cluster scores above 0. According to the authors, the approach could potentially be generalized to other disease states and immunological phenotypes. Most TCR sequences were seen in very few donors, while some public TCRs were found in many individuals.

CDR1 is given as SGHRS and CDR2 as YFSETQ, both from the germline V gene. V sheds 4 bases and J sheds 1 base, leaving 20 bases between their ends. The cysteine opens and the phenylalanine closes a CDR3 of 17 amino acids. CDR3 DNA is the only sequence kept; it has 51 bases, read in frame from the first base. Library construction relied on the immunoSEQ multiplex PCR assay. In the source study's methods: A statistical classification framework was built to diagnose cytomegalovirus status from the catalog of TCR beta chain sequences. Entries here come from immuneACCESS through TCRdb and include only in-frame sequences with V and J called. Some clones fail to appear in such tables; in the studies checked, an unresolved V gene covers under half of the shortfall, and the cause of the remainder is unknown. The V and J calls and the clone size are those of that table, but D and trimming were determined from the DNA. The sample table holds over 50,000 clones, of which more than 85% were seen once. Of the sample, about 5.2% falls within the top ten clones.

As to this clone: Its antigen is not yet known. No base quality values were provided; no much bigger clone lies one nucleotide off.

Donors formed part of the validation cohort, which comprised 120 subjects and was distinct from the first cohort of roughly 600 subjects. The V and J segments used are TRBV5-1 and TRBJ1-2, with TRBD1 as a weak D call on 5 bases. This TCR derives from a man between 18 and 29 years old in good health and CMV-seropositive. The sequenced sample consisted of PBMCs. This receptor carries the CDR3 CASSDQGGRQLNYGYTF. The nucleotide sequence is TGCGCCAGCAGCGACCAGGGAGGACGTCAACTTAACTATGGCTACACCTTC.